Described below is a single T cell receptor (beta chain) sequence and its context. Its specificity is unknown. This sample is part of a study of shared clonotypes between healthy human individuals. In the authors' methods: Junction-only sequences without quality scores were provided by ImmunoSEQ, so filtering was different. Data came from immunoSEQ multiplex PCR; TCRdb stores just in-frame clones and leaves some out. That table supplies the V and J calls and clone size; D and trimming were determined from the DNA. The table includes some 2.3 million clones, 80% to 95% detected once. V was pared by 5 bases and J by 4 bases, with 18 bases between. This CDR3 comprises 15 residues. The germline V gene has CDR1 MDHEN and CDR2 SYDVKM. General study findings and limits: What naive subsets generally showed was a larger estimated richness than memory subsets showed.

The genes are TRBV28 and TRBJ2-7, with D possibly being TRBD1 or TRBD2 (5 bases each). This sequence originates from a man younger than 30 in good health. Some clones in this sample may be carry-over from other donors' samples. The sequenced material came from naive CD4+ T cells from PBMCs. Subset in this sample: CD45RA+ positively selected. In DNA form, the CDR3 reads TGTGCCAGCAGTCGGGGACCGCTTTATGGTTACGAGCAGTACTTC. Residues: CASSRGPLYGYEQYF.